The rows below give T cell receptor beta chains drawn from one sample of a study of shared clonotypes between healthy human individuals. Assay: immunoSEQ multiplex PCR; the TCRdb copy retains only in-frame clones and omits some. The sample shows about 1.5 million clones, roughly 96% of them seen only once. The sample was naive CD4+ T cells sorted from blood. Receptors originate from a young man in good health. The conserved cysteine and the conserved F or W are not part of the CDR3 here. Fields, in order: J gene, V gene, CDR3 protein.

>TRBJ2-1|TRBV7-2
ASSLRLGGPYNEQF
>TRBJ1-2|TRBV18
ASSRRQGASSGYT
>TRBJ2-3|TRBV20-1
SASRDTQY
>TRBJ2-2|TRBV28
ASSSPGQGAGELF
>TRBJ1-1|TRBV14
ASSRDLVSALGTEAF
>TRBJ2-7|TRBV28
ASSPGQGHEQY
>TRBJ1-2|TRBV28
ASSSQGADYGYT
>TRBJ1-5|TRBV30
AWSVQREQPQH
>TRBJ2-7|TRBV6-1
ASSDKTVPRFHEQY
>TRBJ2-6|TRBV18
ASSDSTGRSGANVLT
>TRBJ2-7|TRBV11-2
ASSLDRGSYEQY
>TRBJ1-3|TRBV5-1
ASSSGQGNTIY
>TRBJ2-3|TRBV9
ASSIRAGGSSDTQY
>TRBJ2-1|TRBV15
ATRPASGNHEQF
>TRBJ2-1|TRBV6-1
ASSNAGGPYSEQF
>TRBJ1-5|TRBV28
ASRNLGTAYQPQH
>TRBJ2-1|TRBV9
ASSHGLAGVTAQF
>TRBJ1-4|TRBV2
ASNMNGWTNEKLF
>TRBJ1-1|TRBV6-1
ASSEEKTGYLTEAF
>TRBJ2-1|TRBV19
ASSSIRGFGNEQF
>TRBJ2-5|TRBV5-1
ASSSGRGSETQY
>TRBJ2-7|TRBV5-4
ASSLELAAYEQY
>TRBJ2-1|TRBV7-2
ASSLWGNEQF
>TRBJ2-1|TRBV7-6
ASSLVASGRPWSNEQF
>TRBJ2-7|TRBV30
AWTTGGSYEQY
>TRBJ1-1|TRBV28
ASSLWDQGTEAF
>TRBJ1-1|TRBV6-5
ASSYSLSQGSTEAF
>TRBJ2-3|TRBV7-3
ASSFTGGAGTQY
>TRBJ1-2|TRBV6-6
ASSFSRTAPSGYT
>TRBJ2-1|TRBV18
ASSPTSGLAGGYNEQF
>TRBJ2-3|TRBV18
ASSPPGRTYFTDTQY
>TRBJ2-1|TRBV25-1
ASSPSSPGAEQF
>TRBJ1-1|TRBV18
ASSAKVDMNTEAF
>TRBJ2-5|TRBV28
ASMYRAEETQY
>TRBJ2-1|TRBV7-2
ASSSLATDEQF
>TRBJ2-1|TRBV7-9
ASSLDSRDEQF
>TRBJ2-7|TRBV28
AIAKSGSYEQY
>TRBJ2-1|TRBV6-5
ASSSSRTSSYNEQF
>TRBJ2-1|TRBV5-1
ASSGQLLSSYNEQF
>TRBJ2-1|TRBV9
ASSVALTVNEQF
>TRBJ2-7|TRBV6-4
ASRKEAGAYEQY
>TRBJ2-2|TRBV18
ASSPDTYTGELF
>TRBJ2-2|TRBV11-2
ASSQEASPNTGELF
>TRBJ2-2|TRBV28
ASSSTSGRGNTGELF
>TRBJ2-3|TRBV5-1
ASTIQGSNTDTQY
>TRBJ2-5|TRBV2
ASSENLAGETQY
>TRBJ2-5|TRBV4-2
ASSFGSPGTQY
>TRBJ2-3|TRBV6-6
ASSDPTSGSPY
>TRBJ2-4|TRBV7-2
ASSSPTSGRNIQY
>TRBJ2-5|TRBV30
AWSVRTVQETQY
>TRBJ1-4|TRBV10-3
ATPDLHLHPNEKLF
>TRBJ2-5|TRBV5-5
ASSLIVGPLETQY
>TRBJ2-5|TRBV29-1
SGAQGGQTQY
>TRBJ1-4|TRBV6-5
ASRYRGRGTNEKLF
>TRBJ2-1|TRBV7-8
ASTLFERERNEQF
>TRBJ2-2|TRBV5-1
ASSRGQGAVIGELF
>TRBJ1-4|TRBV9
ASSVGLTNEKLF
>TRBJ2-5|TRBV9
ASSVRGGELRDGETQY
>TRBJ1-5|TRBV2
ASSETTQGLDNQPQH
>TRBJ2-1|TRBV5-6
ASSFSVGIRYNEQF